This TCR beta chain stems from a study of T cells in Graves' hyperthyroidism and ophthalmopathy. This clonotype was observed at least ten times. V lost 3 bases and J lost 7; bases outside the gene matches: 9. CDR1 is SGDLS, CDR2 YYNGEE, per germline. The CDR3 loop spans 14 amino acids. Regions amplified from RNA transcripts were the TCR beta CDR3 regions. TCR CDR3 regions were first amplified by RT-PCR with HTBI primers. TCRdb called the multiplex PCR reads again in MiXCR, with one record for every CDR3 protein. The data hold a few hundred thousand distinct CDR3 sequences, with 14% observed a single time.

J is TRBJ1-1 and V is TRBV9; 7 bases map to TRBD1. Material: blood. This TCR was recovered from a woman in her forties with Graves' hyperthyroidism. In nucleotides, the CDR3 is TGTGCCAGCAGCGAGGGACAGAGCACCGTTGAAGCTTTCTTT. Protein product: CASSEGQSTVEAFF.